This entry lists 12 T cell receptor beta chains sequenced from one sample in a study of T cell responses to AZD1222 COVID-19 vaccine. Profiled with immunoSEQ multiplex PCR; TCRdb holds only in-frame clones, not every one. This sample has around 150,000 clones; about 88% occur once, and the top ten carry more than 5.5%. Material: peripheral blood, obtained on day 0 of AZD1222 vaccination. The receptor set was obtained from an adult in good health.

The chain couples TRBV10-1 to TRBJ2-4, with a tentative D call TRBD1 (5 bases). CDR3 size: 18 residues. Germline CDR1 and CDR2: WNHNN and SYGVQD (reference sequence). Trimming pared 7 bases from V and 0 bases from J, leaving 22 bases between. In nucleotides, the CDR3 is TGCGCCAGCAAACCTTGCGACAGCACGAGCTTAGCCAAAAACATTCAGTACTTC. Translated, it gives CASKPCDSTSLAKNIQYF.

This clone came up once. V usage is TRBV27 and J usage is TRBJ2-7, with 9 bases aligning to TRBD1. Germline V CDR1 and CDR2: MNHEY, SMNVEV (reference sequence). With 5 bases clipped from V and 5 bases from J, the junction kept 16 bases outside the gene matches. The CDR3 loop spans 17 amino acids. The CDR3 bases are TGTGCCAGCAGTCCTTGGCCCCGGGACAGGGCAATCCACGAGCAGTACTTC. Translated, it gives CASSPWPRDRAIHEQYF.

This sequence joins TRBV30 and TRBJ1-2, with D unresolved. Per the germline V gene, CDR1 is GTSNPN and CDR2 is SVGIG (reference sequence). Trimming cost V 5 bases and J 3 bases, with 19 bases left between them. The CDR3 sequence is 15 residues long. Here the CDR3 reads CAWGSLGRSYYGYTF. The DNA of the CDR3 is TGTGCCTGGGGGTCTCTTGGGCGATCCTACTATGGCTACACCTTC.

For this clone: Different DNA sequences within this sample yield the same CDR3. The rearrangement uses TRBV3-1 (or the pseudogene TRBV3-2) and TRBJ1-3; D possibly corresponds to TRBD1 (5 bases). The CDR3 runs 13 residues. V was cut by 2 bases and J by 7 bases, with 9 bases left in between. Germline-derived CDR1 and CDR2 are LGHDT and YNNKEL (reference sequence). The CDR3 DNA reads TGTGCCAGCAGCCAACAGGGTGGGAACACCATATATTTT. Amino acid sequence: CASSQQGGNTIYF.

This chain uses TRBV28 with TRBJ2-7; D unclear. V dropped 2 bases and J dropped 4 bases, with 9 bases sitting between them. The length of the CDR3 is 13 residues. Looked up from germline, CDR1 is MDHEN and CDR2 is SYDVKM. Written as DNA, the CDR3 is TGTGCCAGCAGTTTAATTGGACCATACGAGCAGTACTTC. Translated, it gives CASSLIGPYEQYF.

This rearrangement joins TRBV28 to TRBJ1-5; D call uncertain. The CDR3 is made up of 13 amino acids. Germline CDR1 reads MDHEN; CDR2 reads SYDVKM. Trimming shortened V by 7 bases and J by 1 base, and 8 bases separated the two germline ends. The CDR3 DNA follows: TGTGCCAGCAAATCGGGCAGCAATCAGCCCCAGCATTTT. This sequence encodes CASKSGSNQPQHF.

CDR3 residues: CASSLTGFGLAGEGETQYF. CDR3 nucleotide sequence: TGTGCCAGCAGTCTGACAGGTTTCGGACTAGCGGGAGAGGGCGAGACCCAGTACTTC. This chain links TRBV28 with TRBJ2-5; 13 nucleotides agree with TRBD2. The CDR3 covers 19 residues. Trimming at V came to 5 bases and at J to 5 bases, leaving 17 bases not matched to a gene. Germline V gene data show CDR1 as MDHEN and CDR2 as SYDVKM.

This chain links TRBV19 with TRBJ1-3, with 7 nucleotides matching TRBD1. This CDR3 is built from 14 residues. In germline, CDR1 is LNHDA, CDR2 SQIVND (reference sequence). J gave up 7 bases and V 6 bases, and 9 bases lay outside the gene matches. The CDR3 sequence is CASSPQDRRNTIYF. CDR3 nucleotides: TGTGCCAGTAGCCCACAGGACAGGCGGAACACCATATATTTT.

The chain links TRBV7-9 to TRBJ1-1; D gene uncertain. Germline CDR1 reads SEHNR; CDR2 reads FQNEAQ (reference sequence). The CDR3 length is 13 residues. Trimming cost V 6 bases and J 0 bases, with 8 bases left between them. Written as DNA, the CDR3 is TGTGCCAGCAGTTATGGGATGAACACTGAAGCTTTCTTT. It translates to CASSYGMNTEAFF.

The chain combines TRBV5-1 with TRBJ1-1; possible D gene TRBD1, 5 bases. Trimming shortened V by 4 bases and J by 1 base, and 8 bases separated the two germline ends. Germline values: CDR1 SGHRS, CDR2 YFSETQ. The CDR3 totals 13 residues. CDR3 coding DNA: TGCGCCAGCAGCCAGCAGGGGAACACTGAAGCTTTCTTT. This gives the protein CASSQQGNTEAFF.

The chain has TRBV28 and TRBJ2-1; 10 bases are shared with TRBD2. The CDR3 has 17 residues. Losses at the gene ends were 3 bases for V and 8 bases for J; bases not matched to a gene: 13. Per the germline V gene, CDR1 is MDHEN and CDR2 is SYDVKM. DNA of the CDR3: TGTGCCAGCAGTTTGGTCCAGGCTAGCGGGAGAGATGATGAGCAGTTCTTC. Its translation is CASSLVQASGRDDEQFF.

The chain uses TRBV25-1 and TRBJ2-1; D remains unclear. This CDR3 comprises 16 residues. Germline CDR1 is MGHDK and CDR2 is SYGVNS. V lost 0 bases and J 5 bases, leaving 14 bases between the germline ends. CDR3 bases: TGTGCCAGCAGTGAATATAAAAATAGCCTCGACAATGAGCAGTTCTTC. This gives the protein CASSEYKNSLDNEQFF.